One and the same sample provided the 9 T cell receptor beta chains below, sequenced in a study of regulatory T cells in long-lasting Graves disease. Time point in this sample: persistent/refractory GD, antithyroid drugs over 5 years with positive TRAb. There was RNA extracted from PBMCs, and the TCR library was made from it. With iRepertoire HTBI primers and Arm-PCR of CDR3 regions, TCR beta libraries were built. TCRdb redid the calling of the multiplex PCR reads with MiXCR, one entry per CDR3 protein. Seen here are roughly 400,000 distinct CDR3 sequences, around 20% observed once, and the top ten hold more than 20%. Sequenced here: peripheral blood mononuclear cells (PBMCs), sampled when the disease was refractory, from a patient treated with antithyroid drugs. The receptor source for this set is a female donor with Graves disease.

This clonotype was detected a few times. The chain has TRBV12-3 or TRBV12-4 and TRBJ2-7, with 7 bases that match TRBD2. The length of the CDR3 is 13 residues. The CDR3 sequence: CATQRGSVGEQYF. The CDR3 nucleotides are TGTGCAACTCAGCGGGGCTCGGTGGGCGAGCAGTACTTC.

This clonotype was counted between two and nine times. This rearrangement joins TRBV20-1 to TRBJ1-1; no clear D gene. CDR1 DFQATT and CDR2 SNEGSKA come from the germline V gene (reference sequence). Trimming pared 3 bases from V and 4 bases from J, leaving 12 bases between. The CDR3 extends over 13 amino acids. DNA of the CDR3: TGCAGTGCTAGTAAAGGAGGCGGCACTGAAGCTTTCTTT. Amino acid sequence: CSASKGGGTEAFF.

This clonotype was picked up a small number of times. J is TRBJ2-3 and V is TRBV12-5, with unresolved D. Between the trimmed V and J ends, which lost 1 base and 5 bases, there was a span of 7 bases. The CDR3 has 13 residues. CDR1 and CDR2 from the germline V gene are LGHNT and FRNRAP. Written as DNA, the CDR3 is TGTGCTAGTGGTTTGGCCCCCGGAGATACGCAGTATTTT. Its translation is CASGLAPGDTQYF.

This clonotype was counted between two and nine times. The rearrangement uses TRBV5-5 and TRBJ2-7; 8 bases are a match to TRBD1. Germline V CDR1 and CDR2: SGHKS, YYEKEE (reference sequence). J gave up 3 bases and V 0 bases, and 8 bases lay outside the gene matches. This CDR3 region has 16 residues. The CDR3 DNA sequence: TGTGCCAGCAGCTTGGCCCCAGGGGGCGCCGGCTACGAGCAGTACTTC. Protein product: CASSLAPGGAGYEQYF.

Concerning this clonotype: This could be a read error, since a much larger clone is one nucleotide away. The chain employs TRBV18 and TRBJ2-5, with D maybe TRBD1 (6 bases). Germline CDR1 reads KGHSH; CDR2 reads LQKENI. V was trimmed by 5 bases and J by 9 bases, leaving 22 bases between them. There are 15 residues in the CDR3. The DNA for the CDR3 is TGTGCCAGCTCAAGTCCCGCAGGGGTGAAGGAGTCCCAGTACTTC. This translates into CASSSPAGVKESQYF. The full variable domain, in which reference TRBV18 and TRBJ2-5 provide the parts outside the CDR3, is NAGVMQNPRHLVRRRGQEARLRCSPMKGHSHVYWYRQLPEEGLKFMVYLQKENIIDESGMPKERFSAEFPKEGPSILRIQQVVRGDSAAYFCASSSPAGVKESQYFGPGTRLLVL.

This clonotype showed up just a few times. V gene TRBV27 combines with J gene TRBJ1-2; no reliable D call. The germline V and J ends were trimmed by 4 bases and 2 bases, with 8 bases remaining between them. Germline values: CDR1 MNHEY, CDR2 SMNVEV (reference sequence). The CDR3 totals 13 residues. The CDR3 protein is CASSYKINYGYTF. The CDR3 coding sequence is TGTGCCAGCAGTTATAAGATAAACTATGGCTACACCTTC.

This clonotype was counted ten times or more. V usage is TRBV15 and J usage is TRBJ2-5; 12 bases agree with TRBD2. This CDR3 is 19 amino acids long. V trimming: 0 bases; J trimming: 4 bases; junction bases outside the gene matches: 12. Per the germline V gene, CDR1 is LNHNV and CDR2 is YYDKDF (reference sequence). CDR3 DNA sequence: TGTGCCACCAGCAGAGATCTCTGGTCTAGCGGGAGGGCCCCAGAGACCCAGTACTTC. Amino acids: CATSRDLWSSGRAPETQYF.

This chain links TRBV27 with TRBJ1-5, with TRBD1 as a possible D gene (5 bases). This CDR3 region has 14 residues. V lost 3 bases, J lost 5 bases, and 11 bases lay in between. From germline, CDR1 is MNHEY and CDR2 SMNVEV (reference sequence). CDR3: CASSFRQSDQPQHF. CDR3 nucleotide sequence: TGTGCCAGCAGTTTTCGACAGTCCGATCAGCCCCAGCATTTT.

V and J are TRBV30 and TRBJ2-1; D is ambiguous. Germline V gene data show CDR1 as GTSNPN and CDR2 as SVGIG (reference sequence). Trimming cost V 2 bases and J 7 bases, with 6 bases left between them. The CDR3 has 11 amino acids. The CDR3 nucleotides are TGTGCCTGGAGTCTATATAATGAGCAGTTCTTC. Translation gives CAWSLYNEQFF.